The 20 T cell receptor beta chains reported below all come from one sample, sequenced in a study of glioma-infiltrating T cells after dendritic cell vaccination. Profiling relied on immunoSEQ multiplex PCR, and the TCRdb table lists in-frame clones only, not all of them. The profile shows roughly 70,000 clones, approximately 80% of them singletons. This specimen was blood, taken before dendritic cell vaccination. These receptors all come from a human donor with glioblastoma.

V is TRBV7-6 and J is TRBJ2-5; D is perhaps TRBD2 (6 bases). From germline, CDR1 is SGHVS and CDR2 FNYEAQ. V was shortened by 2 bases and J by 5 bases, with 21 bases between the two germline ends. The CDR3 contains 17 residues. The CDR3 sequence: CASSLNSGVGTPETQYF. In DNA form, the CDR3 reads TGTGCCAGCAGCTTAAATTCGGGGGTGGGGACTCCGGAGACCCAGTACTTC.

This clone was counted between two and nine times. One end of the junction does not line up with germline, which may come from a read error. The gene calls are TRBV7-2 and TRBJ1-5, with a possible D match to TRBD1 (6 bases). CDR3 length: 15 residues. Germline loops: CDR1 SGHTA, CDR2 FQGNSA. CDR3 nucleotide sequence: TGTGCCAGCAGTTTAGAACAGGGAGACGGTCAGCCCCAGCATTTT. This sequence encodes CASSLEQGDGQPQHF.

This sequence joins TRBV19 and TRBJ1-2, with D maybe TRBD1 (5 bases). Trimming removed 9 bases at V and 4 bases at J, with 21 bases between. Germline V gives CDR1 LNHDA, CDR2 SQIVND (reference sequence). The length of the CDR3 is 15 residues. CDR3 sequence reads: CASNPRRGVGYGYTF. The CDR3 DNA is TGTGCCAGCAACCCCCGTCGGGGGGTCGGCTATGGCTACACCTTC.

CDR3 protein: CAISETGREASGSTDTQYF. CDR3 DNA sequence: TGTGCCATCAGTGAGACGGGGAGGGAGGCTAGCGGGAGCACAGATACGCAGTATTTT. The chain joins TRBV10-3 to TRBJ2-3, with 8 bases that match TRBD2. The CDR3 sequence is 19 residues long. Germline CDR1 and CDR2: ENHRY and SYGVKD. Unmatched junction bases numbered 13, after V lost 2 bases and J lost 0 bases.

CDR3 residues: CASSLEGQGRYTEAFF. As DNA, the CDR3 is TGTGCCAGCAGCTTAGAGGGACAGGGGCGATACACTGAAGCTTTCTTT. The chain links TRBV7-2 to TRBJ1-1; TRBD1 matches at 10 bases. CDR1 and CDR2 from the germline V gene are SGHTA and FQGNSA. The junction had 5 bases not matched to a gene; V was cut back by 1 base and J by 3 bases. The length of the CDR3 is 16 residues.

V usage is TRBV18 and J usage is TRBJ1-3, with D possibly matching TRBD1 (5 bases). The CDR3 is made up of 15 amino acids. Germline V gene lookup returns CDR1 KGHSH and CDR2 LQKENI. V lost 0 bases, J lost 1 base, and 7 bases lay in between. This CDR3 reads CASSPPPGSGNTIYF. The DNA for the CDR3 is TGTGCCAGCTCACCACCCCCAGGGTCTGGAAACACCATATATTTT.

The gene calls are TRBV30 and TRBJ2-1; D unresolved. V shed 3 bases and J shed 6 bases, with 6 bases lying between them. Germline values: CDR1 GTSNPN, CDR2 SVGIG (reference sequence). This CDR3 comprises 11 residues. This CDR3 is CAWSSVNEQFF. The DNA of the CDR3 is TGTGCCTGGAGCTCGGTCAATGAGCAGTTCTTC. The complete variable domain, with remaining parts taken from reference TRBV30 and TRBJ2-1, reads SQTIHQWPATLVQPVGSPLSLECTVEGTSNPNLYWYRQAAGRGLQLLFYSVGIGQISSEVPQNLSASRPQDRQFILSSKKLLLSDSGFYLCAWSSVNEQFFGPGTRLTVL.

The rearrangement uses TRBV2 and TRBJ2-1; 10 positions match TRBD2. The CDR3 is made up of 16 amino acids. The germline gives CDR1 SNHLY, CDR2 FYNNEI. V lost 5 bases, J lost 4 bases, and 8 bases stayed unmatched. The CDR3 DNA reads TGTGCCAGCAGTCGTTTTGGACTAGCGGCTTACAATGAGCAGTTCTTC. It is translated as CASSRFGLAAYNEQFF.

The rearrangement uses TRBV2 and TRBJ2-1; TRBD1 matches at 10 bases. After removal of 5 bases from V and 6 bases from J, the junction contained 10 bases not matched to a gene. Per the germline V gene, CDR1 is SNHLY and CDR2 is FYNNEI. The CDR3 has 16 amino acids. The CDR3 spells CASSPGTGVVGNEQFF. CDR3 DNA sequence: TGTGCCAGCAGTCCCGGGACAGGGGTGGTCGGCAATGAGCAGTTCTTC.

This chain uses TRBV10-3 with TRBJ1-5; no definite D call. Germline V lookup: CDR1 ENHRY, CDR2 SYGVKD. This CDR3 region has 15 residues. The V and J ends lost 3 bases and 4 bases respectively, with 13 bases between them. CDR3 sequence reads: CAISELGIPNQPQHF. The CDR3 DNA reads TGTGCCATCAGTGAACTAGGGATCCCAAATCAGCCCCAGCATTTT.

The chain employs TRBV5-8 and TRBJ1-5; D uncertain. V was clipped by 6 bases and J by 4 bases, with 17 bases between them. This CDR3 contains 15 residues. Germline V gives CDR1 SGHTS, CDR2 YDEGEE. The CDR3 coding sequence is TGTGCCAGCACAGGAGGGTGGGGAAGGAATCAGCCCCAGCATTTT. Amino acids: CASTGGWGRNQPQHF.

The chain uses TRBV7-9 and TRBJ2-1; D gene unclear. V lost 6 bases and J lost 6, with 12 bases in between. Germline loops: CDR1 SEHNR, CDR2 FQNEAQ (reference sequence). CDR3 length: 13 residues. CDR3 nucleotides: TGTGCCAGCAGTCGAACTACCCTCAATGAGCAGTTCTTC. This sequence encodes CASSRTTLNEQFF.

The rearrangement links TRBV30 to TRBJ2-3; D possibly corresponds to TRBD1 (6 bases). V lost 1 base, J lost 4 bases, and 6 bases lay in between. The CDR3 consists of 12 residues. The germline gives CDR1 GTSNPN, CDR2 SVGIG (reference sequence). CDR3 DNA sequence: TGTGCCTGGAGTGGGACAGCAGATACGCAGTATTTT. Protein sequence: CAWSGTADTQYF.

This clone was found once. Distinct nucleotide sequences in the sample also encode this CDR3. This rearrangement joins TRBV10-3 to TRBJ1-2, with D possibly matching TRBD1 (5 bases). The CDR3 has 14 residues. V lost 6 bases and J 4 bases, leaving 15 bases between the germline ends. Germline V gene sequence: CDR1 ENHRY, CDR2 SYGVKD. Here the CDR3 reads CAISDQTVTYGYTF. The CDR3 nucleotides are TGTGCCATCAGCGATCAGACAGTAACCTATGGCTACACCTTC.

This clone was picked up a small number of times. This sequence joins TRBV6-1 and TRBJ1-1; maybe TRBD1 (6 bases). The CDR3 runs to 14 residues. The germline V gene has CDR1 MNHNS and CDR2 SASEGT. V lost 11 bases and J lost 3, with 19 bases in between. The DNA of the CDR3 is TGTGCCGGGCGACTGACAGGTATAGACACTGAAGCTTTCTTT. The encoded protein is CAGRLTGIDTEAFF.

The chain links TRBV6-1 to TRBJ1-6, with TRBD1 as a possible D gene (5 bases). V was pared by 5 bases and J by 10 bases, with 15 bases between. The CDR3 runs to 14 residues. In germline, CDR1 is MNHNS, CDR2 SASEGT. This CDR3 reads CASSTRRGGSPLHF. The CDR3 region has the DNA TGTGCCAGCAGTACCAGACGGGGGGGGTCACCCCTCCACTTT.

CDR3 in DNA: TGTGCCAGCAGCTCGGGACAGCGGAACACTGAAGCTTTCTTT. This gives the protein CASSSGQRNTEAFF. The rearrangement joins TRBV7-3 to TRBJ1-1; TRBD1 matches 7 bases. This CDR3 has 14 residues. Germline CDR1 is SGHTA and CDR2 is FQGTGA. The V and J ends lost 4 bases and 1 base, in that order; junction bases with no gene match: 3.

The CDR3 here is CASGLGGQHQPQHF. The CDR3 DNA reads TGTGCTAGTGGTTTGGGGGGGCAGCATCAGCCCCAGCATTTT. The V call is TRBV12-5, the J call TRBJ1-5; TRBD1 is a possible D gene (6 bases). Looked up from germline, CDR1 is LGHNT and CDR2 is FRNRAP. This CDR3 contains 14 residues. Trimming took 1 base from V and 5 from J, leaving 9 bases between them.

This clone was seen only a few times. The chain couples TRBV19 to TRBJ1-3; 7 nucleotides match TRBD1. This CDR3 spans 14 amino acids. Germline CDR1 LNHDA, CDR2 SQIVND (reference sequence). V was clipped by 8 bases and J by 0 bases; unmatched bases: 4. The CDR3 loop reads CASLGGRSGNTIYF. The CDR3 coding sequence is TGTGCCAGTTTAGGGGGCCGCTCTGGAAACACCATATATTTT.

The chain links TRBV18 to TRBJ1-2, with D possibly being TRBD1 (6 bases). Germline V gene sequence: CDR1 KGHSH, CDR2 LQKENI. The CDR3 sequence is 15 residues long. With 3 bases removed from V and 4 bases from J, the gap between germline ends came to 15 bases. For the CDR3, the DNA is TGTGCCAGCTCACCGGCAGGGGATGGCGGCTATGGCTACACCTTC. Residues: CASSPAGDGGYGYTF.